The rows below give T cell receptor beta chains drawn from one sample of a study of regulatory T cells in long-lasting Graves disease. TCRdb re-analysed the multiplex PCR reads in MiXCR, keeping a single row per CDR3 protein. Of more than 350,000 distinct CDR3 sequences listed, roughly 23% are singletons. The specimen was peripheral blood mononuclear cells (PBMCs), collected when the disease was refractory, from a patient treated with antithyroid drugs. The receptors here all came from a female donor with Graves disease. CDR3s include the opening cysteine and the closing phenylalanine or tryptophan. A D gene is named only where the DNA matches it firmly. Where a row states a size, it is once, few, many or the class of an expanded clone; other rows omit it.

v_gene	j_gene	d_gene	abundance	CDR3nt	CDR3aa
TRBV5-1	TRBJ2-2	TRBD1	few	TGCGCCAGCAGCTTGGGACAGGGGGCGAGCACCGGGGAGCTGTTTTTT	CASSLGQGASTGELFF
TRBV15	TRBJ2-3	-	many	TGTGCCACCAGCAGAGATCATGCAGGCACAGATACGCAGTATTTT	CATSRDHAGTDTQYF
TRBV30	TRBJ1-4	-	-	TGTGCCTGGAGTGTACAGGTCGGACATAATGAAAAACTGTTTTTT	CAWSVQVGHNEKLFF
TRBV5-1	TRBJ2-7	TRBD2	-	TGCGCCAGCAGCTTAATAGGACTAGCGTACGAGCAGTACTTC	CASSLIGLAYEQYF
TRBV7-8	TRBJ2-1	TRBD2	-	TGTGCCAGCAGCCCGCACGGGGTGAGCGGGACGTTCAATGAGCAGTTCTTC	CASSPHGVSGTFNEQFF
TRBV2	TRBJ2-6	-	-	TGTGCCACCAGAGGTGGGGCCAACGTCCTGACTTTC	CATRGGANVLTF
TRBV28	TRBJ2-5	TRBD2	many	TGTGCCAGCAGGCCCCCTCCCGGGACTAGCGGGAGAGAGACCCAGTACTTC	CASRPPPGTSGRETQYF
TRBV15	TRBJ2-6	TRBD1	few	TGTGCCACCAGCAGCGGGACAGGGTCTGGGGCCAACGTCCTGACTTTC	CATSSGTGSGANVLTF
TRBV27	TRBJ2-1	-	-	TGTGCCAGCAGTTTACCTTGGGACGGATCCTACAATGAGCAGTTCTTC	CASSLPWDGSYNEQFF
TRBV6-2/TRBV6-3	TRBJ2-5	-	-	TGTGCCAGCTGGGCTAGCCTAGGGTACCAAGAGACCCAGTACTTC	CASWASLGYQETQYF
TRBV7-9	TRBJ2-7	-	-	TGTGCCAGCAGCTTTCCGGACAGAGCCTACGAGCAGTACTTC	CASSFPDRAYEQYF
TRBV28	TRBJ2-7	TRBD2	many	TGTGCCAGCAGTTCGGGACTAGCGGGAGTAGTTCCTACCTACGAGCAGTACTTC	CASSSGLAGVVPTYEQYF
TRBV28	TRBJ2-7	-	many	TGTGCCAGCAGTCCATTGGGGGGAAACGAGCAGTACTTC	CASSPLGGNEQYF
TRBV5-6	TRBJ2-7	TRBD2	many	TGTGCCAGCAGTGCGGGGGGGGACGGGAACGAGCAGTACTTC	CASSAGGDGNEQYF
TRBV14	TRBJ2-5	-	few	TGTGCCAGCAGCCCAAGGAGAAACCAAGAGACCCAGTACTTC	CASSPRRNQETQYF
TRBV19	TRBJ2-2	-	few	TGTGCCAGTAGTGTTGTATGGAGTTCCCCCTTTGTTGGGGAGCTGTTTTTT	CASSVVWSSPFVGELFF
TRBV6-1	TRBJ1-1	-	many	TGTGCCAGCAGCCCACTGGGCCGACAAGTGGAAGCTTTCTTT	CASSPLGRQVEAFF
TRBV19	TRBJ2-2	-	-	TGTGCCAGTAGTATAGGCCCATTGGGACGTCAAAAGAACACCGGGGAGCTGTTTTTT	CASSIGPLGRQKNTGELFF
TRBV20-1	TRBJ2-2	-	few	TGCAGTGCCAGAGGGCACAGGACGGACACCGGGGAGCTGTTTTTT	CSARGHRTDTGELFF
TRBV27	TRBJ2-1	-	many	TGTGCCAGCAGTTTATCGCCGGTAGAGCAGTTCTTC	CASSLSPVEQFF
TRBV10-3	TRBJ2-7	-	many	TGTGCCATCAGGACTACAGGCTACGAGCAGTACTTC	CAIRTTGYEQYF
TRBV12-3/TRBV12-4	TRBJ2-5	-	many	TGTGCCAGCAGCCCGGGACTTACGACGGGGACCCAGTACTTC	CASSPGLTTGTQYF
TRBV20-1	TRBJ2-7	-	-	TGCAGCGTTGAAGAACAAACAGGGATCGAGCAGTACTTC	CSVEEQTGIEQYF
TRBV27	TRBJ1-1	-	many	TGTGCCAGCAGTGTCACGTACACTACCGAAGCTTTCTTT	CASSVTYTTEAFF
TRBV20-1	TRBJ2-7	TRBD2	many	TGCAGTGCTCATAGCGGGAGAGGGGCCTACGAGCAGTACTTC	CSAHSGRGAYEQYF
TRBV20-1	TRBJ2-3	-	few	TGCAGTGCTAGAGATGAAACAGATACGCAGTATTTT	CSARDETDTQYF
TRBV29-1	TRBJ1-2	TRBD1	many	TGCAGCGTCGGACAGGGGTACTATGGCTACACCTTC	CSVGQGYYGYTF
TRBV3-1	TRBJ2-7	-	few	TGTGCCAGCAGCCAAATAGCTTTCTACGAGCAGTACTTC	CASSQIAFYEQYF
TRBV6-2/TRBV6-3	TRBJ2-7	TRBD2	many	TGTGCCAGCAGTTACTCCGGTAGCGGGAGTCACGACGAGCAGTACTTC	CASSYSGSGSHDEQYF
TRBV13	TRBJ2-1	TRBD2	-	TGTGCCAGCAGCTTAGGCTCTAGCGGGAATTCTGAGCAGTTCTTC	CASSLGSSGNSEQFF
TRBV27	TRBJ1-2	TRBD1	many	TGTGCCAGCAGTTTAACAGGGGACGGCTATGGCTACACCTTC	CASSLTGDGYGYTF
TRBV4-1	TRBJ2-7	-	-	TGCGCCAGCAGCCACCGACAGGAGGTATCCTACGAGCAGTACTTC	CASSHRQEVSYEQYF
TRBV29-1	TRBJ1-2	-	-	TGCAGCGTTCAAGACCTTAAAAGGGACTATGGCTACACCTTC	CSVQDLKRDYGYTF
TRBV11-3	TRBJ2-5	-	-	TGTGCCAGCAGTTTCTCGACTGGCCCGGCAGAGACCCAGTACTTC	CASSFSTGPAETQYF
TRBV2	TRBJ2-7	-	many	TGTGCCTGCCGGGGAGGAAACGAGCAGTACTTC	CACRGGNEQYF
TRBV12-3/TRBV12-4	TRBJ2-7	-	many	TGTGCCAGCAGTTTCGGCGGTGAGCAGTACTTC	CASSFGGEQYF
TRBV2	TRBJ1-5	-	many	TGTGCCAGCGTTAAATCCCCCGGGGGGGTCCAGCATTTT	CASVKSPGGVQHF
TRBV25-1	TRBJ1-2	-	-	TGTGCCAGCAGTGATACTGTGGGGGGCCACTATGGCTACACCTTC	CASSDTVGGHYGYTF
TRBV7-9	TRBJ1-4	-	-	TGTGCCAGCAGCTTACATGCCGGAGGGAATGAAAAACTGTTTTTT	CASSLHAGGNEKLFF
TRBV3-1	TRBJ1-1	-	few	TGTGCCAGCAGCCAAAAGCATTACGGCAGCACTGAAGCTTTCTTT	CASSQKHYGSTEAFF
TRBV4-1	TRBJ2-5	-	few	TGCGCCAGCAGCCAAGATCCGGGACATCAAGAGACCCAGTACTTC	CASSQDPGHQETQYF
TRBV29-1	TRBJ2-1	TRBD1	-	TGCAGCGTGGGGACAGTAGGGTCCTCCTACAATGAGCAGTTCTTC	CSVGTVGSSYNEQFF
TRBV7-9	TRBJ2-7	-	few	TGTGCCAGCAGACCAGGTTTAGACGAGCAGTACTTC	CASRPGLDEQYF
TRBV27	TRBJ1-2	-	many	TGTGCCAGCAGTTTACGTCCAGGGACCTATGGCTACACCTTC	CASSLRPGTYGYTF
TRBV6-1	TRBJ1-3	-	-	TGTGCCAGCAGGACGGAGACCGCTCGCGGTAGCGACACCATATATTTT	CASRTETARGSDTIYF
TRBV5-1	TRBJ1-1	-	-	TGTGCCAGCAGCTTGACCAGGGCGAACACTGAAGCTTTCTTT	CASSLTRANTEAFF
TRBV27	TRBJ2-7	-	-	TGTGCCAGCACCTCCTTAAGGAGGGATTCAGTCTACGAGCAGTACTTC	CASTSLRRDSVYEQYF
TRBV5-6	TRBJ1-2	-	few	TGTGCCAGCAGCGACGGGACGGACCCTCCGTTGTATGGCTACACCTTC	CASSDGTDPPLYGYTF
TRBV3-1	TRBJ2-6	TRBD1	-	TGTGCCAGCAGCCCCAGGACAGGGAGGAATGGGGCCAACGTCCTGACTTTC	CASSPRTGRNGANVLTF
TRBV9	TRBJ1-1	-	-	TGTGCCAGCAGCCCCAAGGGGGAAGGCACTGAAGCTTTCTTT	CASSPKGEGTEAFF
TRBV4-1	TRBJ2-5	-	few	TGCGCCAGCAGCCAAGCCGGAGTAGAAGAGACCCAGTACTTC	CASSQAGVEETQYF
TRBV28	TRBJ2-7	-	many	TGTGCCAGCAGTACTGTCGACGAGCAGTACTTC	CASSTVDEQYF
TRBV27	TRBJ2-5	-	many	TGTGCCAGCAGTATAGCCGGGGGCGCAGAGACCCAGTACTTC	CASSIAGGAETQYF
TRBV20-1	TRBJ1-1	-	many	TGCAGTGCCCCTAACGAGGGAGGGTTCACTGAAGCTTTCTTT	CSAPNEGGFTEAFF
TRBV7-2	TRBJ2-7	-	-	TGTGCCAGCAGCTTAGGCCTGGCAGGTACTTATTACGAGCAGTACTTC	CASSLGLAGTYYEQYF
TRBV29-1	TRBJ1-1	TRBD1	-	TGCAGCGTTGAGAGGGGAACAGGGGGCACTGAAGCTTTCTTT	CSVERGTGGTEAFF